This passage covers 2 T cell receptor beta chains from one sample sequenced in a study of radiation and T cells in renal cell carcinoma. Noted time point: blood 4 weeks post-SBRT, at nephrectomy. Treatment reported: 15 Gy SBRT to primary tumor, nephrectomy 4 weeks later. Libraries were prepared by immunoSEQ multiplex PCR; TCRdb keeps only in-frame clonotypes and omits some of them. The repertoire consists of tens of thousands of clones, with around four fifths occurring once and the leading ten covering around 9.4%. The source material was blood, sampled from a patient whose treatment included radiotherapy and nephrectomy. These receptors all come from a man aged 50-60 years with renal cell carcinoma.

The chain employs TRBV6-1 and TRBJ2-7; D gene unclear. Germline CDR1 MNHNS, CDR2 SASEGT. This CDR3 is built from 14 residues. V lost 6 bases and J 1 base, leaving 13 bases between the germline ends. The CDR3 protein is CASRYGPPSYEQYF. The CDR3 coding sequence is TGTGCCAGCAGGTATGGACCTCCTTCCTACGAGCAGTACTTC.

J is TRBJ1-1 and V is TRBV6-5, with D uncertain. Germline CDR1 and CDR2: MNHEY and SVGAGI. The CDR3 loop spans 14 amino acids. Trimming took off 2 bases at V and 5 bases at J, with 12 bases between the two ends. The CDR3 DNA follows: TGTGCCAGCAGTTACGGGGAGATAGTGACTGAAGCTTTCTTT. Protein sequence: CASSYGEIVTEAFF.